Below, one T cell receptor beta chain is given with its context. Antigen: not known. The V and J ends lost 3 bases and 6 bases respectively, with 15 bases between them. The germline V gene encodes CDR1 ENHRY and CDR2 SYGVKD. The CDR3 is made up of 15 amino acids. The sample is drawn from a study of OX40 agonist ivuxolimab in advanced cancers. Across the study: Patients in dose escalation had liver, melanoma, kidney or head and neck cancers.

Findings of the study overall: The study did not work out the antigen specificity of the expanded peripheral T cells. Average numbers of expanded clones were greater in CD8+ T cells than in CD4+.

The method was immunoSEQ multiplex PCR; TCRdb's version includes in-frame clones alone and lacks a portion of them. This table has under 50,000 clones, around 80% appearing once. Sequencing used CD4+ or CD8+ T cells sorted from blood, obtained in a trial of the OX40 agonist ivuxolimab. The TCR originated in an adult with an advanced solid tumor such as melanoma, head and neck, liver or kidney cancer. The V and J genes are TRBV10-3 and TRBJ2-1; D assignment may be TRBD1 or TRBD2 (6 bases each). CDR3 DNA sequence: TGTGCCATCAGTGACCGGGACGGAGGGGGCAATGAGCAGTTCTTC. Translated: CAISDRDGGGNEQFF.